This T cell receptor beta chain is from a study of blood T cell repertoires in COVID-19. Assay: immunoSEQ multiplex PCR; the TCRdb copy retains only in-frame clones and omits some. The sample lists 130,000 or so clones, roughly 80% seen once, with approximately 5% in the top ten. Germline CDR1 is MNHEY and CDR2 is SMNVEV (reference sequence). The CDR3 runs 18 residues. Germline trimming cut 2 bases from V and 0 bases from J; bases unmatched to any gene: 8. The receptor was isolated from a woman aged 70-85 years with COVID-19, enrolled during active disease. The rearrangement uses TRBV27 and TRBJ2-3, with 10 bases that match TRBD2. Sequencing used peripheral blood. The CDR3 region is CASSLSSGGRFSTDTQYF. The CDR3 region has the DNA TGTGCCAGCAGTTTAAGTAGCGGGGGGCGCTTTAGCACAGATACGCAGTATTTT.